The rows below give T cell receptor beta chains drawn from one sample of a study of T-cell reconstitution after alpha-beta-depleted transplantation in children. In TCRdb, the PCR reads were re-called with MiXCR into one record per CDR3 protein. Seen here are fewer than 750,000 distinct CDR3 sequences, under 25% observed once, and the top ten hold 13% to 15%. Source: PBMCs, mostly from graft donor cells, taken 360 days after TCRalphabeta/CD19-depleted stem cell transplant. These receptors came from a boy younger than two who had a stem cell transplant for acute myeloid leukemia, so the T cells may come from the graft donor. The CDR3 runs from the conserved cysteine through the conserved F or W. The D gene is left open where the match is weak. The size field is filled for only some rows; it gives once, few, many or a size class.

j_call: TRBJ2-3
clone_size: few
v_call: TRBV6-5
d_call: NA
cdr3_aa: CASSYGKTSLRTDTQYF
cdr3_nt: TGTGCCAGCAGTTACGGAAAGACTTCTCTGCGCACAGATACGCAGTATTTT

j_call: TRBJ2-7
clone_size: NA
v_call: TRBV3-1
d_call: TRBD1
cdr3_aa: CASSQGLQGVYEQYF
cdr3_nt: TGTGCCAGCAGCCAAGGTCTCCAGGGGGTCTACGAGCAGTACTTC

j_call: TRBJ1-5
clone_size: many
v_call: TRBV5-1
d_call: NA
cdr3_aa: CASSLSTGRNQPQHF
cdr3_nt: TGCGCCAGCAGCTTGAGCACCGGGCGCAATCAGCCCCAGCATTTT

j_call: TRBJ2-5
clone_size: NA
v_call: TRBV7-9
d_call: TRBD2
cdr3_aa: CASSSLAGGIQETQYF
cdr3_nt: TGTGCCAGCAGCTCCCTAGCGGGGGGGATCCAAGAGACCCAGTACTTC

j_call: TRBJ2-5
clone_size: many
v_call: TRBV4-1
d_call: NA
cdr3_aa: CASSQEGKRETQYF
cdr3_nt: TGCGCCAGCAGCCAAGAGGGGAAACGAGAGACCCAGTACTTC

j_call: TRBJ2-1
clone_size: NA
v_call: TRBV2
d_call: NA
cdr3_aa: CASSERGRTYNEQFF
cdr3_nt: TGTGCCAGCAGTGAACGCGGACGAACCTACAATGAGCAGTTCTTC

j_call: TRBJ2-7
clone_size: many
v_call: TRBV20-1
d_call: TRBD2
cdr3_aa: CSGSSGGSYEQYF
cdr3_nt: TGCAGTGGGTCTAGCGGGGGGTCCTACGAGCAGTACTTC

j_call: TRBJ2-1
clone_size: many
v_call: TRBV7-2
d_call: NA
cdr3_aa: CASSSALIQFF
cdr3_nt: TGTGCCAGCAGCTCCGCCTTGATTCAGTTCTTC

j_call: TRBJ2-1
clone_size: NA
v_call: TRBV18
d_call: NA
cdr3_aa: CASSRLSVDEQFF
cdr3_nt: TGTGCCAGCTCACGTCTGAGTGTCGATGAGCAGTTCTTC

j_call: TRBJ2-1
clone_size: NA
v_call: TRBV20-1
d_call: TRBD1
cdr3_aa: CSARVWGQGNEQFF
cdr3_nt: TGCAGTGCTAGAGTCTGGGGACAGGGCAATGAGCAGTTCTTC

j_call: TRBJ2-1
clone_size: NA
v_call: TRBV10-3
d_call: NA
cdr3_aa: CAIAGAGRGPYNEQFF
cdr3_nt: TGTGCCATCGCAGGGGCGGGTCGGGGCCCCTACAATGAGCAGTTCTTC

j_call: TRBJ1-6
clone_size: many
v_call: TRBV5-5
d_call: NA
cdr3_aa: CASSLAGTDNSPLHF
cdr3_nt: TGTGCCAGCAGCTTGGCCGGGACGGATAATTCACCCCTCCACTTT

j_call: TRBJ1-4
clone_size: NA
v_call: TRBV28
d_call: NA
cdr3_aa: CASSFGREEGLFF
cdr3_nt: TGTGCCAGCAGTTTTGGCAGGGAGGAAGGTCTGTTTTTT

j_call: TRBJ2-3
clone_size: NA
v_call: TRBV6-5
d_call: TRBD2
cdr3_aa: CASSYGTSGGADTQYF
cdr3_nt: TGTGCCAGCAGTTACGGGACTAGCGGGGGGGCAGATACGCAGTATTTT

j_call: TRBJ2-7
clone_size: many
v_call: TRBV6-1
d_call: NA
cdr3_aa: CASSLRSSYEQYF
cdr3_nt: TGTGCCAGCAGCCTCAGGTCCTCCTACGAGCAGTACTTC

j_call: TRBJ2-5
clone_size: many
v_call: TRBV20-1
d_call: TRBD1
cdr3_aa: CSATGQAEETQYF
cdr3_nt: TGCAGTGCTACGGGACAGGCTGAAGAGACCCAGTACTTC

j_call: TRBJ2-3
clone_size: few
v_call: TRBV20-1
d_call: TRBD2
cdr3_aa: CSARYMRASGSTDTQYF
cdr3_nt: TGCAGTGCTAGATACATGCGAGCTAGCGGGAGCACAGATACGCAGTATTTT

j_call: TRBJ1-6
clone_size: NA
v_call: TRBV5-6
d_call: TRBD1
cdr3_aa: CASRGQGGGSPLHF
cdr3_nt: TGTGCCAGCAGAGGACAGGGCGGAGGGTCACCCCTCCACTTT

j_call: TRBJ2-2
clone_size: few
v_call: TRBV20-1
d_call: TRBD2
cdr3_aa: CSAPWTSGAPGELFF
cdr3_nt: TGCAGTGCCCCCTGGACTAGCGGGGCCCCCGGGGAGCTGTTTTTT

j_call: TRBJ2-3
clone_size: NA
v_call: TRBV20-1
d_call: TRBD2
cdr3_aa: CSARDPPSSGGADTQYF
cdr3_nt: TGCAGTGCTAGAGATCCCCCATCTAGCGGGGGGGCAGATACGCAGTATTTT

j_call: TRBJ1-2
clone_size: few
v_call: TRBV12-3/TRBV12-4
d_call: NA
cdr3_aa: CASSSIGVEHYGYTF
cdr3_nt: TGTGCCAGCAGTTCCATCGGCGTGGAACACTATGGCTACACCTTC

j_call: TRBJ2-3
clone_size: few
v_call: TRBV6-6
d_call: NA
cdr3_aa: CASTYPDRDTQYF
cdr3_nt: TGTGCCAGCACCTACCCGGATAGAGATACGCAGTATTTT

j_call: TRBJ2-7
clone_size: many
v_call: TRBV27
d_call: TRBD1
cdr3_aa: CASSFLQGDYEQYF
cdr3_nt: TGTGCCAGCAGTTTCTTACAGGGGGACTACGAGCAGTACTTC

j_call: TRBJ2-5
clone_size: NA
v_call: TRBV2
d_call: NA
cdr3_aa: CASSEFGQGGETQYF
cdr3_nt: TGTGCCAGCAGTGAATTTGGGCAGGGTGGCGAGACCCAGTACTTC

j_call: TRBJ1-2
clone_size: many
v_call: TRBV6-1
d_call: NA
cdr3_aa: CASSQGYYGYTF
cdr3_nt: TGTGCCAGCAGTCAGGGGTACTATGGCTACACCTTC

j_call: TRBJ1-1
clone_size: many
v_call: TRBV29-1
d_call: TRBD1
cdr3_aa: CSVGWAGGRGNTEAFF
cdr3_nt: TGCAGCGTTGGATGGGCAGGGGGTCGAGGGAACACTGAAGCTTTCTTT

j_call: TRBJ2-4
clone_size: NA
v_call: TRBV20-1
d_call: TRBD2
cdr3_aa: CSARGKAGGLNIQYF
cdr3_nt: TGCAGTGCTAGAGGAAAAGCGGGGGGTCTAAACATTCAGTACTTC

j_call: TRBJ2-3
clone_size: NA
v_call: TRBV9
d_call: TRBD2
cdr3_aa: CASSVDLAGGETQYF
cdr3_nt: TGTGCCAGCAGCGTAGACCTAGCGGGGGGAGAGACGCAGTATTTT

j_call: TRBJ1-2
clone_size: many
v_call: TRBV6-1
d_call: NA
cdr3_aa: CASSAAWAAHYGYTF
cdr3_nt: TGTGCCAGCAGTGCCGCGTGGGCAGCCCACTATGGCTACACCTTC

j_call: TRBJ2-3
clone_size: few
v_call: TRBV20-1
d_call: TRBD2
cdr3_aa: CSASMTSGGGTDTQYF
cdr3_nt: TGCAGTGCTAGTATGACTAGCGGGGGTGGCACAGATACGCAGTATTTT

j_call: TRBJ2-1
clone_size: NA
v_call: TRBV29-1
d_call: NA
cdr3_aa: CSVEGRNYNEQFF
cdr3_nt: TGCAGCGTTGAGGGCAGAAACTACAATGAGCAGTTCTTC

j_call: TRBJ1-1
clone_size: NA
v_call: TRBV7-3
d_call: TRBD1
cdr3_aa: CASSSDRGRVAFF
cdr3_nt: TGTGCCAGCAGCTCCGACAGGGGGAGAGTAGCTTTCTTT

j_call: TRBJ2-3
clone_size: NA
v_call: TRBV4-2
d_call: NA
cdr3_aa: CASSQDRRSPTDTQYF
cdr3_nt: TGTGCCAGCAGCCAAGATCGGAGGAGCCCCACAGATACGCAGTATTTT

j_call: TRBJ2-7
clone_size: few
v_call: TRBV29-1
d_call: NA
cdr3_aa: CSVRDTLSYEQYF
cdr3_nt: TGCAGCGTCCGGGACACACTTTCCTACGAGCAGTACTTC

j_call: TRBJ1-5
clone_size: many
v_call: TRBV7-2
d_call: NA
cdr3_aa: CASSPVNQPQHF
cdr3_nt: TGTGCCAGCAGCCCAGTTAATCAGCCCCAGCATTTT

j_call: TRBJ1-1
clone_size: few
v_call: TRBV4-3
d_call: NA
cdr3_aa: CASSQDRPMNTEAFF
cdr3_nt: TGCGCCAGCAGCCAAGATAGACCGATGAACACTGAAGCTTTCTTT

j_call: TRBJ2-3
clone_size: many
v_call: TRBV12-3/TRBV12-4
d_call: TRBD2
cdr3_aa: CASSPGGARDTQYF
cdr3_nt: TGTGCCAGCAGTCCCGGGGGGGCACGAGATACGCAGTATTTT

j_call: TRBJ2-5
clone_size: many
v_call: TRBV11-2
d_call: TRBD2
cdr3_aa: CASSPPPLAGRIQETQYF
cdr3_nt: TGTGCCAGCAGCCCGCCCCCCCTAGCGGGGAGAATCCAAGAGACCCAGTACTTC

j_call: TRBJ1-1
clone_size: NA
v_call: TRBV5-1
d_call: NA
cdr3_aa: CASSFEGDEAFF
cdr3_nt: TGCGCCAGCAGCTTCGAAGGGGACGAAGCTTTCTTT

j_call: TRBJ2-3
clone_size: few
v_call: TRBV20-1
d_call: NA
cdr3_aa: CSARSGASTDTQYF
cdr3_nt: TGCAGTGCTAGATCAGGGGCCAGCACAGATACGCAGTATTTT

j_call: TRBJ2-7
clone_size: many
v_call: TRBV6-2/TRBV6-3
d_call: NA
cdr3_aa: CASSYSFDVMGGHDEQYF
cdr3_nt: TGTGCCAGCAGTTACTCGTTCGACGTCATGGGGGGCCATGACGAGCAGTACTTC

j_call: TRBJ1-1
clone_size: NA
v_call: TRBV20-1
d_call: TRBD1
cdr3_aa: CSAALPGQGYTKAFF
cdr3_nt: TGCAGTGCCGCATTACCGGGACAGGGGTACACTAAAGCTTTCTTT

j_call: TRBJ2-1
clone_size: many
v_call: TRBV6-5
d_call: NA
cdr3_aa: CASRSPASYNEQFF
cdr3_nt: TGTGCCAGCCGGTCACCCGCCTCCTACAATGAGCAGTTCTTC

j_call: TRBJ2-7
clone_size: many
v_call: TRBV12-3/TRBV12-4
d_call: NA
cdr3_aa: CASSLEQSYEQYF
cdr3_nt: TGTGCCAGCAGTTTAGAACAATCGTACGAGCAGTACTTC

j_call: TRBJ2-5
clone_size: once
v_call: TRBV24-1
d_call: NA
cdr3_aa: CATSDNEAYGGQETQYF
cdr3_nt: TGTGCCACCAGTGATAATGAGGCATATGGGGGACAAGAGACCCAGTACTTC

j_call: TRBJ2-3
clone_size: NA
v_call: TRBV27
d_call: TRBD1
cdr3_aa: CASSRRQGAADTQYF
cdr3_nt: TGTGCCAGCAGTCGAAGACAGGGGGCGGCAGATACGCAGTATTTT

j_call: TRBJ2-5
clone_size: many
v_call: TRBV29-1
d_call: TRBD1
cdr3_aa: CSVKGQEETQYF
cdr3_nt: TGCAGCGTTAAGGGACAGGAAGAGACCCAGTACTTC

j_call: TRBJ1-2
clone_size: NA
v_call: TRBV29-1
d_call: NA
cdr3_aa: CSVQQRGEGYTF
cdr3_nt: TGCAGCGTTCAACAAAGGGGAGAAGGCTACACCTTC

j_call: TRBJ2-6
clone_size: NA
v_call: TRBV12-3/TRBV12-4
d_call: NA
cdr3_aa: CASTLPDIYGANVLTF
cdr3_nt: TGTGCCAGCACCTTGCCGGACATTTATGGGGCCAACGTCCTGACTTTC

j_call: TRBJ2-1
clone_size: NA
v_call: TRBV12-5
d_call: TRBD1
cdr3_aa: CASGFTLQGASPYNEQFF
cdr3_nt: TGTGCTAGTGGTTTCACTCTCCAGGGGGCGAGTCCCTACAATGAGCAGTTCTTC

j_call: TRBJ2-1
clone_size: many
v_call: TRBV15
d_call: NA
cdr3_aa: CATSAGGRDEQFF
cdr3_nt: TGTGCCACCTCCGCCGGGGGGCGGGATGAGCAGTTCTTC

j_call: TRBJ2-5
clone_size: few
v_call: TRBV4-3
d_call: TRBD2
cdr3_aa: CASSQDRGGQETQYF
cdr3_nt: TGCGCCAGCAGCCAAGATCGGGGGGGGCAAGAGACCCAGTACTTC

j_call: TRBJ1-1
clone_size: many
v_call: TRBV12-3/TRBV12-4
d_call: NA
cdr3_aa: CASTAQGALNTEAFF
cdr3_nt: TGTGCCAGCACCGCACAGGGTGCTTTGAACACTGAAGCTTTCTTT

j_call: TRBJ1-1
clone_size: NA
v_call: TRBV7-2
d_call: TRBD1
cdr3_aa: CASSATGLGTEAFF
cdr3_nt: TGTGCCAGCAGCGCGACAGGGTTGGGCACTGAAGCTTTCTTT

j_call: TRBJ2-5
clone_size: many
v_call: TRBV9
d_call: NA
cdr3_aa: CASSVARFSEGTQYF
cdr3_nt: TGTGCCAGCAGCGTAGCTCGTTTTAGCGAGGGGACCCAGTACTTC